This record covers a single T cell receptor beta chain. The antigen is unknown. Sorted T cells were CFSE-labeled and cultured 5 days with allogeneic regulatory or mature dendritic cells at 1:10. CD4+ or CD8+ T cells were sorted as naive CD45RA+ or memory CD45RO+. This sample is part of a study of regulatory dendritic cells for organ transplantation. Study-wide context: Monocytes received vitamin D3 on days 0 and 4, IL-10 on day 4.

CDR1 and CDR2 (germline): WNHNN, SYGVQD (reference sequence). This CDR3 region has 15 residues. With 4 bases clipped from V and 8 bases from J, the junction kept 9 bases outside the gene matches. General study points: Of resting T cell subsets, memory CD8+ had the most alloreactive clonotypes.

Here immunoSEQ multiplex PCR was the method, and the copy in TCRdb shows in-frame clones only, minus some. The sample includes about 20,000 clones, under 80% seen only once; the top ten take 2.5% to 4%. The sequence was collected from a human donor in good health. The chain couples TRBV10-1 to TRBJ2-2, with 8 positions matching TRBD2. The specimen was memory CD4+ T cells from blood cultured with regulatory dendritic cells. Subset of the sample: CD45RO+ memory T cells. The CDR3 sequence is CASSVAAGGKGELFF. CDR3 nucleotide sequence: TGCGCCAGCAGTGTGGCGGCGGGGGGAAAAGGGGAGCTGTTTTTT.